The clone carrying this TCR beta chain was counted ten times or more. Its antigen is not known. This may be a read error, as it is one base from a much larger clone. The CDR3 is 16 amino acids. Germline loops: CDR1 MNHEY, CDR2 SMNVEV (reference sequence). V was shortened by 0 bases and J by 5 bases, with 14 bases between the two germline ends. Two time points each involved a draw of about 6 milliliters of peripheral blood. This specimen comes from a study of prognosis after radiotherapy for stage I lung cancer. Study-wide results and limits: Gene usage of TRBV and TRBJ reportedly differed between patients with and without metastases.

Two-round multiplex PCR on genomic DNA was the method by which TCR beta CDR3 was amplified. Specific primers for each TRBV and TRBJ gene were what first-round PCR used. In TCRdb, the multiplex PCR reads were re-called with MiXCR into one record per CDR3 protein. Of over 15,000 distinct CDR3 sequences detected, under 50% appear once; the ten largest clones hold 44%. This material consisted of PBMCs, taken before or after stereotactic body radiation therapy (not recorded which). The source of this sequence is a donor over 45 with non-small cell lung cancer. This sequence joins TRBV27 and TRBJ1-5; weak D call: TRBD1 (5 bases). CDR3: CASSLSRGEGDQPQHF. The CDR3 DNA sequence: TGTGCCAGCAGTTTATCGAGGGGCGAGGGCGATCAGCCCCAGCATTTT.